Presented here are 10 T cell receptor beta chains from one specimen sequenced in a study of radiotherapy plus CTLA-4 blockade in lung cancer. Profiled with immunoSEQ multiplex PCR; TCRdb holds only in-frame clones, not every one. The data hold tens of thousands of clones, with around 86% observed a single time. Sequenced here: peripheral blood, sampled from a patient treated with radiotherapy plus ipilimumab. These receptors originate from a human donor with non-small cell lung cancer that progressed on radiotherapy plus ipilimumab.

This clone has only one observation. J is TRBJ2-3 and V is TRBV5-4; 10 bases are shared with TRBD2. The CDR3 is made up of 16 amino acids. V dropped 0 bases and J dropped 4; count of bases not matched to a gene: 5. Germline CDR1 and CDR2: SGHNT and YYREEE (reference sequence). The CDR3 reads CASSLVQRGGADTQYF. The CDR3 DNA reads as TGTGCCAGCAGCTTGGTCCAGCGGGGGGGAGCAGATACGCAGTATTTT.

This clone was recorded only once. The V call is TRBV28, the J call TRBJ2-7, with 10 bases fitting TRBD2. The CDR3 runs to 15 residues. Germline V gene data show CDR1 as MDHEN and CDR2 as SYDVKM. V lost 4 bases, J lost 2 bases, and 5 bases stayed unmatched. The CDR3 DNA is TGTGCCAGCAGTTCTTTAGCGGGAGGAGCCTACGAGCAGTACTTC. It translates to CASSSLAGGAYEQYF.

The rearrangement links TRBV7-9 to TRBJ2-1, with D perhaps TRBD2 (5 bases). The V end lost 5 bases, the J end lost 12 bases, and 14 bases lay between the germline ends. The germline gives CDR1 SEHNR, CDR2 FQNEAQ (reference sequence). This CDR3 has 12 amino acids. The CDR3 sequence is CASSPPGKGQFF. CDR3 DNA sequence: TGTGCCAGCAGCCCCCCCGGGAAAGGGCAGTTCTTC.

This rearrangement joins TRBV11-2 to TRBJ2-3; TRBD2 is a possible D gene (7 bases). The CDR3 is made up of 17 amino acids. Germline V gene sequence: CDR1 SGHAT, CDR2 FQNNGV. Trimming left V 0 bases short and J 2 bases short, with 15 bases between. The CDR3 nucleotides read TGTGCCAGCAGCTTAGATCAGGCGGGGGCGAACACAGATACGCAGTATTTT. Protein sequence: CASSLDQAGANTDTQYF.

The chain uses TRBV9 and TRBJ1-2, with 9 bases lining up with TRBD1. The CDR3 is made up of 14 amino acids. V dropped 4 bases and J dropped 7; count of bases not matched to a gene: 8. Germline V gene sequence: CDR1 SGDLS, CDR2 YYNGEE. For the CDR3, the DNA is TGTGCCAGCAGCCAAGGGACAGGGTCGGTTGGCTACACCTTC. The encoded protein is CASSQGTGSVGYTF.

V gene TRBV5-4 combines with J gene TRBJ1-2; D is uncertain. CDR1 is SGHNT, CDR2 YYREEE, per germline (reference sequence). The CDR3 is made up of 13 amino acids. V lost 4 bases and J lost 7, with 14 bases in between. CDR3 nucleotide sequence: TGTGCCAGCAGCCCGGGCCCTGACCCTGGCTACACCTTC. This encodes CASSPGPDPGYTF.

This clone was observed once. The CDR3: CASSGQGAQETQYF. DNA of the CDR3: TGTGCCAGTAGCGGACAGGGGGCGCAGGAGACCCAGTACTTC. The rearrangement links TRBV19 to TRBJ2-5; the match to TRBD1 covers 11 bases. Germline CDR1 and CDR2: LNHDA and SQIVND (reference sequence). After removal of 6 bases from V and 5 bases from J, the junction contained 5 bases not matched to a gene. This CDR3 comprises 14 residues.

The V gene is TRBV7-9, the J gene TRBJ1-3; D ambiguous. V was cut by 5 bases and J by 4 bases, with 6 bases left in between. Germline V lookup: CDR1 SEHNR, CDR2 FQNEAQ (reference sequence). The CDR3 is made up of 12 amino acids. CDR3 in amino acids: CASSRGGNTIYF. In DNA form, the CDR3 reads TGTGCCAGCAGCCGAGGGGGAAACACCATATATTTT.

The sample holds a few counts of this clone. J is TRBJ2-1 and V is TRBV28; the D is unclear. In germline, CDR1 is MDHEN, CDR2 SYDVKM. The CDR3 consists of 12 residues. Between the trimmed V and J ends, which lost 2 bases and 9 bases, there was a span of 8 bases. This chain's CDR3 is CASSLTGFEQFF. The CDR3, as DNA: TGTGCCAGCAGTTTAACCGGGTTTGAGCAGTTCTTC.

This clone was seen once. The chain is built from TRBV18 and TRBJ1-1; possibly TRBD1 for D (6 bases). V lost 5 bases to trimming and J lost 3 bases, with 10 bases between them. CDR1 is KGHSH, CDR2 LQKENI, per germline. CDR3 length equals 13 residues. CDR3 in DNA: TGTGCCAGCTCAGGGACATCGGACACTGAAGCTTTCTTT. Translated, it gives CASSGTSDTEAFF.